The present TCR beta chain was sequenced within a study of cytomegalovirus exposure and HLA in healthy donors. Germline V lookup: CDR1 SNHLY, CDR2 FYNNEI. The CDR3 runs 15 residues. Trimming took off 1 base at V and 9 bases at J, with 16 bases between the two ends. The PCR employed 60 Vbeta primers together with 13 Jbeta primers. TCRdb keeps only in-frame clones here, not all; method: immunoSEQ multiplex PCR. This table holds some 150,000 clones, 75% to 90% found once. The clonotype comes from a woman in her 30s in good health and CMV-seronegative. This chain connects TRBV2 to TRBJ1-5; a possible D gene is TRBD1 (6 bases). Input material: PBMCs. The CDR3 nucleotides read TGTGCCAGCAGTGAAGAAGGGGGGGCCGGTTGGCCCCAGCATTTT. Protein: CASSEEGGAGWPQHF.